At least ten counts were recorded for the clone carrying this T cell receptor (beta chain). The CDR3 has 17 amino acids. Germline V gives CDR1 SSHAT, CDR2 FNYEAQ (reference sequence). With V trimmed by 5 bases and J by 4 bases, 10 bases remained unmatched. The data belong to a study of early T cells in non-severe SARS-CoV-2 infection. Background on the study: Bulk RNA isolated from unsorted whole blood underwent sequencing; chains were not paired.

The TCR library protocol was used to attach unique molecular identifiers. These identifiers were attached to individual cDNA molecules. From the 5' RACE reads, TCRdb called clonotypes with MiXCR, one entry per CDR3 protein. The table includes some 37,000 distinct CDR3 sequences, approximately 9.9% detected once. The J gene is TRBJ2-3, the V gene TRBV7-7; 12 positions match TRBD1. The sample taken for sequencing was whole blood. This receptor was taken from an adult who was a healthcare worker with PCR-confirmed SARS-CoV-2 infection or an uninfected control (not recorded which). The CDR3 DNA reads as TGTGCCAGCAGCCCGGCAAGGGGACAGGGGGCCTCAGATACGCAGTATTTT. Its translation is CASSPARGQGASDTQYF.